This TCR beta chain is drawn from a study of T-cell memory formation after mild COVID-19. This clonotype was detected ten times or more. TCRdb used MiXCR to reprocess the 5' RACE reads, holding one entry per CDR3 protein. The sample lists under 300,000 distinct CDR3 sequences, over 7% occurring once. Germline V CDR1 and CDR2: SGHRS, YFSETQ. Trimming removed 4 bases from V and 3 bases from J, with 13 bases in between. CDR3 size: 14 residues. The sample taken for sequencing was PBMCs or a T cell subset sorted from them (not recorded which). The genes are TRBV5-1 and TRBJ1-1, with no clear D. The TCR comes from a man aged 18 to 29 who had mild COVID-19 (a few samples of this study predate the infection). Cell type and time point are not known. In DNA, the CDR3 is TGCGCCAGCAGCCTAGACTTACGGGACACTGAAGCTTTCTTT. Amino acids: CASSLDLRDTEAFF. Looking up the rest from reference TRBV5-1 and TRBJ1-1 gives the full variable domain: KAGVTQTPRYLIKTRGQQVTLSCSPISGHRSVSWYQQTPGQGLQFLFEYFSETQRNKGNFPGRFSGRQFSNSRSEMNVSTLELGDSALYLCASSLDLRDTEAFFGQGTRLTVV.